A single sample gave rise to the 2 T cell receptor beta chains below, sequenced in a study of human T cells and chemical hapten exposure. Via MiXCR, TCRdb re-called the RACE reads, giving one row per CDR3 protein. The repertoire has 350,000 to 450,000 distinct CDR3 sequences, more than 4.5% of them found once; the top ten carry about 2.5%. Time point specified: pre-sensitization, week 0. As to treatment: therapeutic diphenylcyclopropenone sensitization with weekly scalp DPC. The starting material was whole blood, obtained in connection with sensitization to the hapten diphenylcyclopropenone (DPC). The origin of the receptors is a woman aged 50 to 60 with alopecia areata. Some clones in this sample may be carry-over from other donors' samples.

This chain links TRBV6-2 or TRBV6-3 with TRBJ1-1; TRBD1 might be the D (5 bases). This CDR3 comprises 14 residues. The ends were cut back, 2 bases at V and 5 bases at J, with 12 bases in the middle. Germline V gene data show CDR1 as MNHEY and CDR2 as SVGEGT. This CDR3 is CASSYLTKGTEAFF. CDR3 sequence (DNA): TGTGCCAGCAGTTACCTCACAAAGGGGACTGAAGCTTTCTTT.

This clonotype was picked up many times. The rearrangement uses TRBV14 and TRBJ2-7; D uncertain. The CDR3 has 14 residues. Trimming removed 4 bases from V and 1 base from J, with 11 bases in between. Germline V lookup: CDR1 SGHDN, CDR2 FVKESK. CDR3 loop: CASSPRRYSYEQYF. CDR3 in DNA: TGTGCCAGCAGCCCCCGCCGGTATTCCTACGAGCAGTACTTC. Complete variable domain (other parts from reference TRBV14 and TRBJ2-7): EAGVTQFPSHSVIEKGQTVTLRCDPISGHDNLYWYRRVMGKEIKFLLHFVKESKQDESGMPNNRFLAERTGGTYSTLKVQPAELEDSGVYFCASSPRRYSYEQYFGPGTRLTVT.